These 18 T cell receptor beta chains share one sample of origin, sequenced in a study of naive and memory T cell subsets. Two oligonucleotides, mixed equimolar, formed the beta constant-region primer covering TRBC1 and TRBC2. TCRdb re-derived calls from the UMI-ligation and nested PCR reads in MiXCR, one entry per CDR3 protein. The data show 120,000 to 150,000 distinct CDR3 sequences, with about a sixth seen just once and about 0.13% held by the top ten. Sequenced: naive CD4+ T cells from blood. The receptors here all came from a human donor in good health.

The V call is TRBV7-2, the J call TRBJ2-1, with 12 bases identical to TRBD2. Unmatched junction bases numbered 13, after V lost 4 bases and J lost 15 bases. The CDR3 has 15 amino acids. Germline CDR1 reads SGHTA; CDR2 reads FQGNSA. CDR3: CASSSPGLTSGSPFF. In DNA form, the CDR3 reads TGTGCCAGCAGCTCCCCAGGATTGACTAGCGGGAGCCCGTTCTTC. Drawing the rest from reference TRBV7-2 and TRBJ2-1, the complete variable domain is GAGVSQSPSNKVTEKGKDVELRCDPISGHTALYWYRQSLGQGLEFLIYFQGNSAPDKSGLPSDRFSAERTGGSVSTLTIQRTQQEDSAVYLCASSSPGLTSGSPFFGPGTRLTVL.

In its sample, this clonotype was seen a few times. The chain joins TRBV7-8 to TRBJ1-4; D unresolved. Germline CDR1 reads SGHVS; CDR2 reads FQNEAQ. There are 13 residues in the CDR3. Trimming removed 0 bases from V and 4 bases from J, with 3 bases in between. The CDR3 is CASSLALNEKLFF. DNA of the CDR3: TGTGCCAGCAGCTTAGCCCTTAATGAAAAACTGTTTTTT.

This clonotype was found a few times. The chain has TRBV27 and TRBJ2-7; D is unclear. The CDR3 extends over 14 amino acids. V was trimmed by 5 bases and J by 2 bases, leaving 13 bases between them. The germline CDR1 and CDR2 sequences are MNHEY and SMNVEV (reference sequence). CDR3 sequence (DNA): TGTGCCAGCAGTCACCACGATACTACCTACGAGCAGTACTTC. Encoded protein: CASSHHDTTYEQYF.

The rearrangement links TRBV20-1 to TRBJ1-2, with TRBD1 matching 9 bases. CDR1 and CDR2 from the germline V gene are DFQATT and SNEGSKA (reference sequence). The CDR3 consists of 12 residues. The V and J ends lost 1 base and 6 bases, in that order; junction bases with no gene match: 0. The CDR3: CSARGTGDGYTF. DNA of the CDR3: TGCAGTGCTAGAGGGACAGGGGATGGCTACACCTTC.

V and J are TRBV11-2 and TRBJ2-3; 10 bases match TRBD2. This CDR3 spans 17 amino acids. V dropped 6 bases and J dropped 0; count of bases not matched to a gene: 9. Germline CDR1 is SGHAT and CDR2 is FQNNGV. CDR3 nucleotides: TGTGCCAGCAGTCCTAGCGGGAGAAGATCTAGCACAGATACGCAGTATTTT. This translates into CASSPSGRRSSTDTQYF.

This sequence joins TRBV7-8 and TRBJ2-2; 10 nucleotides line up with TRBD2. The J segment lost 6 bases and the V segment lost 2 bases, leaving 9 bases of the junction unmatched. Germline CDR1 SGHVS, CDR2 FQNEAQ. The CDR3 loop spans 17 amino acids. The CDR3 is CASSLSPLAGVPGELFF. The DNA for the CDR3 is TGTGCCAGCAGCTTATCCCCCCTAGCGGGAGTTCCCGGGGAGCTGTTTTTT. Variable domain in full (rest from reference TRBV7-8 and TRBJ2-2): GAGVSQSPRYKVAKRGQDVALRCDPISGHVSLFWYQQALGQGPEFLTYFQNEAQLDKSGLPSDRFFAERPEGSVSTLKIQRTQQEDSAVYLCASSLSPLAGVPGELFFGEGSRLTVL.

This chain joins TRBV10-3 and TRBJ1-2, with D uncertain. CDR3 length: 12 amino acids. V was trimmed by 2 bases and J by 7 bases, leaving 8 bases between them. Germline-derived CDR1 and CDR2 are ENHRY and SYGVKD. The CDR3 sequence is CAISEVGSGYTF. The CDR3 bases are TGTGCCATCAGTGAGGTCGGGTCTGGCTACACCTTC.

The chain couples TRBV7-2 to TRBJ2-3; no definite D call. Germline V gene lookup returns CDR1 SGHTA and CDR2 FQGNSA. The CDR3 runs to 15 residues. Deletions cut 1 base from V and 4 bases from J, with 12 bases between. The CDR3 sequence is CASSLVVGFPDTQYF. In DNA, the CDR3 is TGTGCCAGCAGCTTAGTAGTGGGGTTCCCAGATACGCAGTATTTT.

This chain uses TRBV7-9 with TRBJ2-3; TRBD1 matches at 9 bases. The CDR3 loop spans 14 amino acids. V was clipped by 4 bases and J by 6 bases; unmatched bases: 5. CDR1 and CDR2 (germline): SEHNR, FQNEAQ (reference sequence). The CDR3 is CASSSNRGLDTQYF. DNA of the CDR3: TGTGCCAGCAGCTCTAACAGGGGGCTGGATACGCAGTATTTT.

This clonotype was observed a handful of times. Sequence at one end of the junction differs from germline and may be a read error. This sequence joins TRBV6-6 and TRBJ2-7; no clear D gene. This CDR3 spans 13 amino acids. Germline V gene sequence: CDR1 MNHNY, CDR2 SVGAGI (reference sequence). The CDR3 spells CASTPPGSNEQYF. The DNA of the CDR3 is TGTGCCAGCACCCCCCCGGGCTCCAACGAGCAGTACTTC.

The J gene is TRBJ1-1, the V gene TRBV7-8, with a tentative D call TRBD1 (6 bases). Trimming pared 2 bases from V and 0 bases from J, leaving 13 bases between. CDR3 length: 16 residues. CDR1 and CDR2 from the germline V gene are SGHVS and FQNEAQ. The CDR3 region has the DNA TGTGCCAGCAGCTTACCTAGGACAGCCATGAACACTGAAGCTTTCTTT. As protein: CASSLPRTAMNTEAFF.

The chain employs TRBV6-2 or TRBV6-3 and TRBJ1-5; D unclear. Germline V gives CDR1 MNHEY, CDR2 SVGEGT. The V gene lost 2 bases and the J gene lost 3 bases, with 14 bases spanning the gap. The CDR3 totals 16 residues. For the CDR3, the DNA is TGTGCCAGCAGTTACCAACGCGTGTCAGACAATCAGCCCCAGCATTTT. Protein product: CASSYQRVSDNQPQHF.

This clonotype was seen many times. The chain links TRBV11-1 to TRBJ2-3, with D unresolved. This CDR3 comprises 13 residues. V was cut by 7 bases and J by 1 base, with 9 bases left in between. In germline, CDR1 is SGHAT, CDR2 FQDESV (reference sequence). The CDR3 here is CASKRTGTDTQYF. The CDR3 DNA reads TGTGCCAGCAAGCGAACAGGCACAGATACGCAGTATTTT.

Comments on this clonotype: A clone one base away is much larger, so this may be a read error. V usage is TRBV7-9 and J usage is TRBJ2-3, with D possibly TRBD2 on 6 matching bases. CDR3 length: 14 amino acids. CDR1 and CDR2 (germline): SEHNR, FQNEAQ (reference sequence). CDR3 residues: CASVRDGSRDTQYF. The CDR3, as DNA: TGTGCCAGCGTTCGTGACGGGAGCAGAGATACGCAGTATTTT.

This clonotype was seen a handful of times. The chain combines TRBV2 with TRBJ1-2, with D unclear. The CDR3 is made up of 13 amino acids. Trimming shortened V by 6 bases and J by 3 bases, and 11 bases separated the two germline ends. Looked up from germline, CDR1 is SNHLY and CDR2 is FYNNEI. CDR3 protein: CASREDLDYGYTF. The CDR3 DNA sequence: TGTGCCAGCAGAGAGGATTTGGACTATGGCTACACCTTC.

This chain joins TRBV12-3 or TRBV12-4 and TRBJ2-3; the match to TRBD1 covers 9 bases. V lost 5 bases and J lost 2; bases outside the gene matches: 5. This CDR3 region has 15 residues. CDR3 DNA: TGTGCCAGCAGTCGAGGGACAGGGCTCACAGATACGCAGTATTTT. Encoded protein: CASSRGTGLTDTQYF.

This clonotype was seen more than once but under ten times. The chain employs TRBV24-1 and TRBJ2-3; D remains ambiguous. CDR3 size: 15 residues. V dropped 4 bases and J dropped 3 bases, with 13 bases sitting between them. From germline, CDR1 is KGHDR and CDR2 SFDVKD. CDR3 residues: CATSDIGWGTDTQYF. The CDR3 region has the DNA TGTGCCACCAGTGACATCGGTTGGGGTACAGATACGCAGTATTTT.

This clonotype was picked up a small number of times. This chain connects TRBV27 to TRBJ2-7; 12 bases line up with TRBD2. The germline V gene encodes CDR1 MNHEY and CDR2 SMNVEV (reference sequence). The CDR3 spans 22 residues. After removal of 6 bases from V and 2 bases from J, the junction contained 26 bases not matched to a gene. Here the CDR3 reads CASSQMAPPGLAGIYWTYEQYF. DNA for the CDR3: TGTGCCAGCAGCCAGATGGCCCCCCCCGGACTAGCGGGGATATATTGGACCTACGAGCAGTACTTC.